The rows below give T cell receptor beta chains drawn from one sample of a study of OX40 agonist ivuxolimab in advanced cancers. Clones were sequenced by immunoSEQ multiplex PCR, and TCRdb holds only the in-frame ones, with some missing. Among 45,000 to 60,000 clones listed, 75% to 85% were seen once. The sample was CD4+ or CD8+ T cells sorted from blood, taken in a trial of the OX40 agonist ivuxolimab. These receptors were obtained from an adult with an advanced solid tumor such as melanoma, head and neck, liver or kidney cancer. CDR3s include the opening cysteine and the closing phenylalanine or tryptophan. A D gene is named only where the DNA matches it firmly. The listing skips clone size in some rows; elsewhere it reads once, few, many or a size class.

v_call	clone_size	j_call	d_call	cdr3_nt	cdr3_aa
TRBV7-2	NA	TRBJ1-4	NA	TGTGCCAGCAGAGCTAGGGGCGCTAATGAAAAACTGTTTTTT	CASRARGANEKLFF
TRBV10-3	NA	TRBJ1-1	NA	TGTGCCATCAGTGACCCGCACCAGAAAGACAGAAACACTGAAGCTTTCTTT	CAISDPHQKDRNTEAFF
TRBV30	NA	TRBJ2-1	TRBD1	TGTGCCTGGAGTCGGGACAGCTCCTACAATGAGCAGTTCTTC	CAWSRDSSYNEQFF
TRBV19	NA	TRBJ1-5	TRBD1	TGTGCCAGTCAGGACAGGGGCAATCAGCCCCAGCATTTT	CASQDRGNQPQHF
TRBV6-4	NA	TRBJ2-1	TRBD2	TGTGCCAGCAGTGATTTCAGCGGGAGCTCCTACAATGAGCAGTTCTTC	CASSDFSGSSYNEQFF
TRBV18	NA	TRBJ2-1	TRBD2	TGTGCCAGCTCACCACCCGGGACTAGCGGGTACAATGAGCAGTTCTTC	CASSPPGTSGYNEQFF
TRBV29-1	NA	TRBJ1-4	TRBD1	TGCAGCGCCGGGACAGGGGGTTTTGAAAAACTGTTTTTT	CSAGTGGFEKLFF
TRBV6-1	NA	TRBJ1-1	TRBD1	TGTGCCAGCAGTGCCTGGACAGGGATAAACACTGAAGCTTTCTTT	CASSAWTGINTEAFF
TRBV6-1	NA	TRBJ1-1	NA	TGTGCCAGCAGTGAAGCCGGGAGACCGAGGAACACTGAAGCTTTCTTT	CASSEAGRPRNTEAFF
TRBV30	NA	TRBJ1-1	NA	TGTGCCTGGATCAAGGGGTCCACTGAAGCTTTCTTT	CAWIKGSTEAFF
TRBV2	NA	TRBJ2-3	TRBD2	TGTGCCAGCAGTGATGGGCTAGCGGGACGTACGCAGTATTTT	CASSDGLAGRTQYF
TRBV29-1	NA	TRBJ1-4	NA	TGCAGCGCAAGGCAGGGGCGAGAAGAAAAACTGTTTTTT	CSARQGREEKLFF
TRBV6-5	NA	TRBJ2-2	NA	TGTGCCAGCAGTGGGTCGGGGGTGATCACCGGGGAGCTGTTTTTT	CASSGSGVITGELFF
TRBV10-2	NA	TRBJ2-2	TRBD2	TGCGCCACCAGATTACCGGGACTAGCGGATAACACCGGGGAGCTGTTTTTT	CATRLPGLADNTGELFF
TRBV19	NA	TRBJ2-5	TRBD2	TGTGCCAGTAGTATGGGCGGGAGCCTCGGGTGGGAGACCCAGTACTTC	CASSMGGSLGWETQYF
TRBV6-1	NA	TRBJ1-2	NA	TGTGCCAGCAGCCTTGACCGTGGGAGCTACACCTTC	CASSLDRGSYTF
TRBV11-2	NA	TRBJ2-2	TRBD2	TGTGCCAGCAGGCCGACTAGCGGGGTGGCCACCGGGGAGCTGTTTTTT	CASRPTSGVATGELFF
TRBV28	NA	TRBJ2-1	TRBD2	TGTGCCAGCAGTGGACTAGCGGGAGGAGTTTTCGGGAGTGAGCAGTTCTTC	CASSGLAGGVFGSEQFF
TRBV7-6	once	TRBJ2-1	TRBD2	TGTGCCAGCAGCTTAGGACTAGCGGGAGGAAACAATGAGCAGTTCTTC	CASSLGLAGGNNEQFF
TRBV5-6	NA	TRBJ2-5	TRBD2	TGTGCCAGCAGCCCCCGGGGAGGGCAAGGGGAGACCCAGTACTTC	CASSPRGGQGETQYF
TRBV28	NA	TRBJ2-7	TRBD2	TGTGCGCTGGGGGGGAACCCCTACGAGCAGTACTTC	CALGGNPYEQYF
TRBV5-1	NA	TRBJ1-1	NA	TGCGCCAGCAGCTTAAGTCAGTTGAACACTGAAGCTTTCTTT	CASSLSQLNTEAFF
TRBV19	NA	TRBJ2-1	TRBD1	TGTGCCACACAGGGGGTTTCCTACAATGAGCAGTTCTTC	CATQGVSYNEQFF
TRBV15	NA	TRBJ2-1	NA	TGTGCCACCAGAGACCCCAGAAGCTCCTACAATGAGCAGTTCTTC	CATRDPRSSYNEQFF
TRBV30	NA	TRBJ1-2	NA	TGTGCCTGGAGTTTTCCCCACGGGGGCTACACCTTC	CAWSFPHGGYTF
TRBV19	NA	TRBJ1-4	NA	TGTGCCAGTAGCGGCTCTGCCCAGGGCTCAAGTGAAAAACTGTTTTTT	CASSGSAQGSSEKLFF
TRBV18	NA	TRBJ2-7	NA	TGTGCCAGCTCACCAAACCAGGCTTTGGGGACCTCCTACGAGCAGTACTTC	CASSPNQALGTSYEQYF
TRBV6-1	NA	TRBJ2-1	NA	TGTGCCAGCTGGCCCGGGACGCTACCTGGGGATGAGCAGTTCTTC	CASWPGTLPGDEQFF
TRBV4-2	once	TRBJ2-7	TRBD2	TGTGCCAGCAGCCTCCAAACTAGCGGACCCTACGAGCAGTACTTC	CASSLQTSGPYEQYF
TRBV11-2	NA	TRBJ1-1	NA	TGTGCCAGCAGCCCGCAGGGGCGGAGAACTGAAGCTTTCTTT	CASSPQGRRTEAFF
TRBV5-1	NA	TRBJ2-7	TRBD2	TGCGCCAGCAGCTCGTCTAGCGGTAGCTCCTACGAGCAGTACTTC	CASSSSSGSSYEQYF
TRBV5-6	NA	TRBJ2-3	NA	TGTGCCAGCAGCTTGCAGGGTGTAGATACGCAGTATTTT	CASSLQGVDTQYF
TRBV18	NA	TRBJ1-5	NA	TGTGCCAGCTCACCCTCGGGTGAGGCTCTGTATCAGCCCCAGCATTTT	CASSPSGEALYQPQHF
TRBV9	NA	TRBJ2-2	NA	TGTGCCAGCAGCGTAGGTGGGGCCGGGGAGCTGTTTTTT	CASSVGGAGELFF
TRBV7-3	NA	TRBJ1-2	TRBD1	TGTGCCAGCAGTGCCGGGACAGAATCTGATGGCTACACCTTC	CASSAGTESDGYTF
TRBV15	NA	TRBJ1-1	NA	TGTGCCACCAGCAGAGACGAGGGAGTGATCACTGAAGCTTTCTTT	CATSRDEGVITEAFF
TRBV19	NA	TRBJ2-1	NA	TGTGCCAGTAGTATCGGGCAGGTCTCATACAATGAGCAGTTCTTC	CASSIGQVSYNEQFF
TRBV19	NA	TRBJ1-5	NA	TGTGCCAGTAGTATGCAGGGCCCTAATAGCAATCAGCCCCAGCATTTT	CASSMQGPNSNQPQHF
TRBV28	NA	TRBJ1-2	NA	TGTGCCAGCAGTTTAAGAGGGGCCGGCTACACCTTC	CASSLRGAGYTF
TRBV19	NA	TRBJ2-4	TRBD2	TGTGCCAGTAGTATTAGGCCGGGACTAGCGGAAAAAAACATTCAGTACTTC	CASSIRPGLAEKNIQYF
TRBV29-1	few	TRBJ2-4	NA	TGCAGCGTCTTGGAGTCGGGAGCCAAAAACATTCAGTACTTC	CSVLESGAKNIQYF
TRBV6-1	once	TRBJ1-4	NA	TGTGCCAGCTGGCAGGGGTCTAATGAAAAACTGTTTTTT	CASWQGSNEKLFF
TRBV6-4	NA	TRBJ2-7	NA	TGTGCCAGCAGTGACTCGTCTCCTAGTACCGAGCAGTACTTC	CASSDSSPSTEQYF
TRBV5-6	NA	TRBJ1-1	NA	TGTGCCAGCGGATGGGGGGCTGAAGCTTTCTTT	CASGWGAEAFF
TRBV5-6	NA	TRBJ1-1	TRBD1	TGTGCCAGCAGCGGCAGCGGGACAGGGGAAATGAAAGCTTTCTTT	CASSGSGTGEMKAFF
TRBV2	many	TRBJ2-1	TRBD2	TGTGCCAGCAGTGTCGTTAGCGGGAGTCCGAGTGAGCAGTTCTTC	CASSVVSGSPSEQFF
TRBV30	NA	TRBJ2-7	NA	TGTGCCTGGAGTTCGGGCCTCCGCTACGAGCAGTACTTC	CAWSSGLRYEQYF
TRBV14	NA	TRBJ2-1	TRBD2	TGTGCCAGCAGCCAAGGGCTAGCGGGACCCTTCGGGTACAATGAGCAGTTCTTC	CASSQGLAGPFGYNEQFF
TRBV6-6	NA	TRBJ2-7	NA	TGTGCCAGCAGTCCCCGTTACGAGCAGTACTTC	CASSPRYEQYF
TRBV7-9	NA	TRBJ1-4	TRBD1	TGTGCCAGCAGCCCGGGGACAGGGGTTTACGAAAAACTGTTTTTT	CASSPGTGVYEKLFF
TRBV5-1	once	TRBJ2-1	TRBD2	TGCGCCAGCAGCTCCGGGACTAGCGGGATTGATGAGCAGTTCTTC	CASSSGTSGIDEQFF
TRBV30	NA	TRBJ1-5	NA	TGTGCCTGGAGTGTAGGAGGCCTAGGACAGCCCCAGCATTTT	CAWSVGGLGQPQHF
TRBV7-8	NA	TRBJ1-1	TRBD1	TGTGCCAGCAGCACCCGGGACAGGGGATCGAACACTGAAGCTTTCTTT	CASSTRDRGSNTEAFF
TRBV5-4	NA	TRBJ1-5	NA	TGTGCCAGCAGCTTGGGAGGGACTTTAAATCAGCCCCAGCATTTT	CASSLGGTLNQPQHF